This passage covers 5 T cell receptor beta chains from one sample sequenced in a study of blood T cells in healthy people across ages (dated by TCRdb to between 2014 and 2017). Library method: 5' RACE. Instrument used: Illumina HiSeq 2500. A second PCR of about 7 to 12 cycles was run with a J-beta primer mix and a sample-barcoded 5' primer. TCRdb's own reprocessing of the public reads used fastp at Q25 and MiXCR and kept productive beta chains. Records with the same CDR3 protein are collapsed into one entry carrying the most frequent genes and DNA. This sample comprises about 1.8 million distinct CDR3 sequences, approximately 50% of them detected only once. The top ten constitute over 2% of the sample. Material for sequencing was blood. Receptors originate from a woman aged 40 to 50 in good health.

This chain connects TRBV19 to TRBJ2-4; 7 bases agree with TRBD2. The J call is doubtful: the DNA matches TRBJ2-5 better. From germline, CDR1 is LNHDA and CDR2 SQIVND (reference sequence). The CDR3 length is 15 residues. DNA for the CDR3: TGTGCCAGTAGTATCGGCGGGGGTAGTAAGGAGACCCAGTACTTC. Amino acids: CASSIGGGSKETQYF.

This clonotype appeared a few times. This chain connects TRBV12-3 or TRBV12-4 to TRBJ1-2; possible D gene TRBD1, 5 bases. This CDR3 region has 14 residues. Between the trimmed V and J ends, which lost 3 bases and 0 bases, there was a span of 8 bases. The DNA of the CDR3 is TGTGCCAGCAGTTTTGGGGGGTCTAACTATGGCTACACCTTC. This sequence encodes CASSFGGSNYGYTF.

The gene calls are TRBV4-3 and TRBJ2-5; 11 bases line up with TRBD2. J was trimmed by 2 bases and V by 1 base; bases with no gene match: 3. The length of the CDR3 is 16 residues. CDR1 and CDR2 from the germline V gene are LGHNA and YSLEER. The CDR3 nucleotides read TGCGCCAGCAGCCAAGTTGGGACTAGCGGTCAAGAGACCCAGTACTTC. Translated: CASSQVGTSGQETQYF.

This clonotype was detected only a few times. The chain employs TRBV24-1 and TRBJ2-5, with 8 bases fitting TRBD1. The germline gives CDR1 KGHDR, CDR2 SFDVKD. The CDR3 spans 16 residues. Trimming cost V 4 bases and J 4 bases; bases outside gene matches: 10. CDR3 DNA sequence: TGTGCCACCAGTGACCCTGGACAGGGTCGTGGAGAGACCCAGTACTTC. Translated: CATSDPGQGRGETQYF.

This clonotype turned up a few times. The V and J genes are TRBV29-1 and TRBJ2-1, with 7 bases fitting TRBD1. The CDR3 loop spans 15 amino acids. V was pared by 1 base and J by 3 bases, with 6 bases of the junction left unmatched. The germline CDR1 and CDR2 sequences are SQVTM and ANQGSEA. Written as DNA, the CDR3 is TGCAGCGTTGAAGGAACGGGACAGAACTACAATGAGCAGTTCTTC. It is translated as CSVEGTGQNYNEQFF.